This T cell receptor beta chain was sequenced during a study of cytomegalovirus exposure and HLA in healthy donors. J lost 0 bases, V lost 1 base, and 4 bases had no gene match. The CDR3 runs to 17 residues. Germline assignment: CDR1 SGHDN and CDR2 FVKESK. Healthy bone marrow donors formed the donor group. PCR involved 60 Vbeta and 13 Jbeta primers. Produced via immunoSEQ multiplex PCR; TCRdb's table is partial and in-frame only. Seen in this sample are 200,000 to 250,000 clones; the ten most common clones hold approximately 1%. Details on this clone: Its antigen remains unknown.

Study-wide points: Reports indicate that TCR beta sequences accurately predicted the HLA-A and HLA-B alleles of most subjects. Most of the CMV-associated TCR beta chains (in a later analysis) appeared to be HLA-restricted.

The source of this sequence is a woman aged 25 to 45 in good health and CMV-seropositive. The sample was PBMCs. The rearrangement uses TRBV14 and TRBJ2-1; 9 nucleotides agree with TRBD1. Here the CDR3 reads CASSQGPGQGSYNEQFF. DNA of the CDR3: TGTGCCAGCAGCCAAGGCCCGGGACAGGGCTCCTACAATGAGCAGTTCTTC.